The TCR beta chain under discussion was sequenced for a study of cytomegalovirus exposure and HLA in healthy donors. Study-wide results and limits: The tendency of first-cohort TCR clusters to co-occur in the 120 validation repertoires was identified by a subsequent analysis. Roughly 170 TCR beta chains were listed as cytomegalovirus-associated.

Comments on this clone: Its antigen remains unidentified. Because the CDR3 is missing its conserved closing phenylalanine or tryptophan, this is likely a read error. The DNA is left out, because the CDR3 cannot be placed on it with certainty; the CDR3 is given as TCRdb lists it.

Termini included, the CDR3 measures 15 amino acids. Germline lookup yields CDR1 MNHNS and CDR2 SASEGT. Assay used: immunoSEQ multiplex PCR; TCRdb lists only in-frame clones, some missing. The sample has some 250,000 clones, 75% to 90% seen once. The donors were in the roughly 110-subject validation cohort; that cohort was separate from the approximately 700-subject first cohort. The chain carries TRBV6-1 and TRBJ1-2; the table's D call, TRBD1, was not checked against the DNA. Sequenced sample: PBMCs. This clonotype was sampled from a woman aged 30 to 39 in good health and CMV-seropositive. The CDR3 protein is CASSEVRRQGFALPP.